The clone carrying this T cell receptor (beta chain) occurred a few times. Its antigen is currently unknown. The sample belongs to a study of vaccination and CD4 T cells after COVID-19. Study as a whole: Collection of post-vaccine samples followed dose two by a median approximately 76 days, spanning a range of 14 to 241. Culture controls were given either a CEFX pool, an HIV-1 Nef pool, or no peptide.

The CDR3 covers 16 residues. Trimming took 6 bases from V and 0 from J; bases not matched to a gene: 8. The germline V gene encodes CDR1 SEHNR and CDR2 FQNEAQ (reference sequence). Treatment given: approximately 9-day PBMC culture with coronavirus spike peptide pools or control peptides (ViraFEST assay). CD4+ T cells of the unexposed donor were collected before the COVID-19 pandemic (2011-2018). The authors swapped half the medium for fresh IL-2 medium on days 3 and 7. Investigators isolated CD4+ T cells by negative selection after less than twelve days of culture. Sequence data for DNA of cultured CD4+ T cells were generated by the Oncomine TCR Beta short-read assay. TCRdb reprocessed the PCR reads with MiXCR, giving one entry per CDR3 protein. Among some 6,600 distinct CDR3 sequences listed, under 65% were seen once.

The sequencing input was CD4+ T cells from blood, cultured in vitro. This chain uses TRBV7-9 with TRBJ2-1, with TRBD2 matching 7 bases. The receptor was derived from a human donor in good health. The CDR3, as DNA: TGTGCCAGCAGGATAGTCAGCGGGGCCTCCTACAATGAGCAGTTCTTC. Residues: CASRIVSGASYNEQFF.